This section outlines one T cell receptor (beta chain) sequence together with its context. Its antigen is as yet unknown. The sample belongs to a study of cytomegalovirus exposure and HLA in healthy donors. Points from the study as a whole: The authors listed 150 to 200 TCR beta chains as cytomegalovirus-associated. While the bulk of TCR sequences proved rare, some public TCRs turned up in many donors.

The protocol was immunoSEQ multiplex PCR, while the TCRdb copy is restricted to in-frame clones and leaves out a portion. The sample includes roughly 110,000 clones, 88% seen only once; the top ten take 1.8%. This clonotype was obtained from a woman aged 18-30 years in good health and CMV-seropositive. The sequencing input was PBMCs.

The CDR3 DNA sequence: TGTGCCAGCAGCTTGGGACAGGGGTATAATTCACCCCTCCACTTT. This sequence encodes CASSLGQGYNSPLHF. This rearrangement joins TRBV7-9 to TRBJ1-6; 10 bases line up with TRBD1. With 3 bases clipped from V and 4 bases from J, the junction kept 0 bases outside the gene matches. The CDR3 length is 15 residues. Germline V lookup: CDR1 SEHNR, CDR2 FQNEAQ (reference sequence).